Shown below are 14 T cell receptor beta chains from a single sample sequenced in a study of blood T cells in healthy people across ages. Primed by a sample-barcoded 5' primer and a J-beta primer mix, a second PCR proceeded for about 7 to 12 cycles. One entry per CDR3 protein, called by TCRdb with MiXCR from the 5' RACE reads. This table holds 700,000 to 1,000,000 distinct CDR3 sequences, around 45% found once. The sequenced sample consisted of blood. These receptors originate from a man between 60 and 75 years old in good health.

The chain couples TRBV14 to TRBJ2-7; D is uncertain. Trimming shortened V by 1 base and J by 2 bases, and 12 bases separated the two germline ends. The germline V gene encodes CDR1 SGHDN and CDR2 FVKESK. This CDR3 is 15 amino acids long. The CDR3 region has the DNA TGTGCCAGCAGCCAAGGTGTTGTCTATACCTACGAGCAGTACTTC. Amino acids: CASSQGVVYTYEQYF.

The CDR3 coding sequence is TGTGCCAGCAGTCCCACGGCAGGGATGTGGGAGCAGTACTTC. It translates to CASSPTAGMWEQYF. The V call is TRBV7-2, the J call TRBJ2-7, with D perhaps matching TRBD1 (5 bases). Germline CDR1 SGHTA, CDR2 FQGNSA. The V gene lost 6 bases and the J gene lost 7 bases, with 19 bases spanning the gap. This CDR3 comprises 14 residues.

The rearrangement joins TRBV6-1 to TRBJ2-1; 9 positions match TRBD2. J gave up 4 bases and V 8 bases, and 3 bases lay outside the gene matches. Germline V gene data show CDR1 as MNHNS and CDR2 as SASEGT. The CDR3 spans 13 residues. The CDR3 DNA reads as TGTGCCAGCTTGCGGGGGGGATACAATGAGCAGTTCTTC. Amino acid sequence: CASLRGGYNEQFF.

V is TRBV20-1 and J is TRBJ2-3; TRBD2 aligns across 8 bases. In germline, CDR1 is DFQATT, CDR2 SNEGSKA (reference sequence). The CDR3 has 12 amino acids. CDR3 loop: CSPLAGTDTQYF. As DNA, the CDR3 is TGCAGCCCACTAGCGGGCACAGATACGCAGTATTTT.

CDR3 DNA sequence: TGTGCCAGCTCACCACCGACAGGGGGCTCCTACGAGCAGTACTTC. This translates into CASSPPTGGSYEQYF. The V call is TRBV18, the J call TRBJ2-4; TRBD1 aligns across 9 bases. The tail of the sequence fits TRBJ2-7 better, so the J call may be wrong. From germline, CDR1 is KGHSH and CDR2 LQKENI. The CDR3 runs 15 residues.

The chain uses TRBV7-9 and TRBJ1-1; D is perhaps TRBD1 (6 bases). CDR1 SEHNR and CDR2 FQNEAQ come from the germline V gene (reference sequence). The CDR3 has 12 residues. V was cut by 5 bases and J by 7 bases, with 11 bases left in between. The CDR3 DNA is TGTGCCAGCAGCAGGGACAAGTATGAAGCTTTCTTT. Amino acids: CASSRDKYEAFF. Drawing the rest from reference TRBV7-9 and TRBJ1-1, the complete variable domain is DTGVSQNPRHKITKRGQNVTFRCDPISEHNRLYWYRQTLGQGPEFLTYFQNEAQLEKSRLLSDRFSAERPKGSFSTLEIQRTEQGDSAMYLCASSRDKYEAFFGQGTRLTVV.

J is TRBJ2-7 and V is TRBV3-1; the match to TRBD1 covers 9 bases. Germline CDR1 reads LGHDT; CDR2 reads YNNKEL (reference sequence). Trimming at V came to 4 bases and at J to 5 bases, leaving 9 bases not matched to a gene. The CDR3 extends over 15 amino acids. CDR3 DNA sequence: TGTGCCAGCAGCCCTCGGGGGACAGGGTTCCACGAGCAGTACTTC. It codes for CASSPRGTGFHEQYF.

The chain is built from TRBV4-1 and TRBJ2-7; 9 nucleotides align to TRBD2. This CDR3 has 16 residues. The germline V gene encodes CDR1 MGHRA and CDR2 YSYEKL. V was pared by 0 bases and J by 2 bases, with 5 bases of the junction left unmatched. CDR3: CASSQEASGATYEQYF. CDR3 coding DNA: TGCGCCAGCAGCCAAGAAGCTAGCGGGGCGACCTACGAGCAGTACTTC.

CDR3: CASSYDRGDTEAFF. The CDR3 DNA is TGTGCCAGCAGCTATGACAGGGGAGACACTGAAGCTTTCTTT. This sequence joins TRBV12-3 or TRBV12-4 and TRBJ1-1; 8 nucleotides line up with TRBD1. The CDR3 sequence is 14 residues long. J gave up 3 bases and V 6 bases, and 6 bases lay outside the gene matches.

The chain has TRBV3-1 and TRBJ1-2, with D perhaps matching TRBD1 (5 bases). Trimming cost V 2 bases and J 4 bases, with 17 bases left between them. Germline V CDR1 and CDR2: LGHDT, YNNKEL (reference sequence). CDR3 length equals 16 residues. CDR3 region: CASSQSTGRNLYGYTF. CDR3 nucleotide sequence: TGTGCCAGCAGCCAAAGTACAGGCAGAAACCTCTATGGCTACACCTTC.

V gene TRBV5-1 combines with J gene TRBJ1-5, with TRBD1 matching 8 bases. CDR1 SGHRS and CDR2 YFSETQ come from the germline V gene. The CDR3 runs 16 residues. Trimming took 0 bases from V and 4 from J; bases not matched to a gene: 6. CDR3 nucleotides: TGCGCCAGCAGCTTGGGCACAGGGGGAACAAATCAGCCCCAGCATTTT. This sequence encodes CASSLGTGGTNQPQHF.

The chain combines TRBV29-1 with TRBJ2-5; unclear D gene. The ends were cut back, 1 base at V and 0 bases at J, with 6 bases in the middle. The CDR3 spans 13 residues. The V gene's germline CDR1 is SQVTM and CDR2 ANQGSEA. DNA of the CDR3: TGCAGCGTTGAAGCACCGTACCAAGAGACCCAGTACTTC. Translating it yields CSVEAPYQETQYF.

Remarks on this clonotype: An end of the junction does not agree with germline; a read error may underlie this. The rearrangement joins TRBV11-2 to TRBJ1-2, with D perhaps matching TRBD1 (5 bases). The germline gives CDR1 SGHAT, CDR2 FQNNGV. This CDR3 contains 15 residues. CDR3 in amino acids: CAGSLSLGPTCGYTF. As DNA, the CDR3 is TGTGCCGGCAGCTTAAGCCTGGGACCTACCTGTGGCTACACCTTC.

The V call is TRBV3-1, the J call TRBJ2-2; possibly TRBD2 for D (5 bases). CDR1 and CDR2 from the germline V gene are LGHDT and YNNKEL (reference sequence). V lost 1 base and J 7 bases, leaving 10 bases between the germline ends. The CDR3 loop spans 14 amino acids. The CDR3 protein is CASSQVRLRGELFF. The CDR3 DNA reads TGTGCCAGCAGCCAAGTGCGACTACGCGGGGAGCTGTTTTTT.